These 23 T cell receptor beta chains originate from one sample sequenced in a study of tumor and adjacent non-tumor tissue in lung cancer. Three rounds of nested PCR, following a modified ARM-PCR protocol, produced the TCRbeta library. TCRdb called the multiplex PCR reads again in MiXCR, with one record for every CDR3 protein. Of about 100,000 distinct CDR3 sequences listed, more than 55% are singletons. No cell sorting was done before RNA was extracted from the tissue. More than 3 cm separated this lung sample from the edge of the tumor. The sample comprised distant non-tumor lung tissue. The source is a man aged 25-40 years with non-small cell lung cancer.

The CDR3 DNA reads as TGTGCCAACAGACGAGAAGACAGGACTCCCTACGAGCAGTACTTC. This encodes CANRREDRTPYEQYF. V is TRBV6-1 and J is TRBJ2-7; perhaps TRBD1 as D (6 bases). V was clipped by 10 bases and J by 2 bases, with 21 bases between them. CDR1 MNHNS and CDR2 SASEGT come from the germline V gene. The CDR3 covers 15 residues.

This clonotype turned up a few times. Since a much larger clone is just one base distant, this may be a read error. The chain recombines TRBV12-3 or TRBV12-4 with TRBJ1-4, with D tentatively TRBD1 (5 bases). The CDR3 spans 12 residues. Here the CDR3 DNA reads TGTACCAGCAGATCCAACAGGGAAAAACTGTTTTTT. Protein: CTSRSNREKLFF.

With respect to this clonotype: A read error may account for a junction end that differs from germline. V and J are TRBV6-6 and TRBJ1-6; possible D gene TRBD1, 6 bases. The CDR3 spans 15 residues. In germline, CDR1 is MNHNY, CDR2 SVGAGI (reference sequence). The CDR3 sequence: CASITRGGVDSPLQF. CDR3 in DNA: TGTGCCAGCATCACAAGGGGGGGGGTGGATTCACCCCTCCAATTT.

This clonotype was counted many times. The chain employs TRBV6-2 or TRBV6-3 and TRBJ1-5, with 12 bases matching TRBD1. Germline V gene lookup returns CDR1 MNHEY and CDR2 SVGEGT. The ends lost 1 base at V and 6 bases at J; junction bases unmatched: 4. The CDR3 is 16 residues long. This chain's CDR3 is CASSYWDRGPGQPQHF. CDR3 DNA sequence: TGTGCCAGCAGTTACTGGGACAGGGGGCCTGGTCAGCCCCAGCATTTT.

A note on this clonotype: A much larger clonotype is one base distant, so this may be a read error. The chain joins TRBV13 to TRBJ2-1; 9 bases agree with TRBD2. Germline lookup yields CDR1 PRHDT and CDR2 FYEKMQ (reference sequence). CDR3 length: 15 amino acids. The CDR3 loop reads CTSSPGLATYNEQFF. CDR3 coding DNA: TGTACCAGCAGCCCGGGACTAGCAACCTACAATGAGCAGTTCTTC. Based on the CDR3 plus reference TRBV13 and TRBJ2-1, the full variable domain is AAGVIQSPRHLIKEKRETATLKCYPIPRHDTVYWYQQGPGQDPQFLISFYEKMQSDKGSIPDRFSAQQFSDYHSELNMSSLELGDSALYFCTSSPGLATYNEQFFGPGTRLTVL.

The chain is built from TRBV5-1 and TRBJ2-7, with D perhaps matching TRBD1 or TRBD2 (6 bases each). CDR3 length: 16 residues. Trimming shortened V by 0 bases and J by 2 bases, and 15 bases separated the two germline ends. Germline V gives CDR1 SGHRS, CDR2 YFSETQ. The CDR3 region is CASSLATGAGTYEQYF. CDR3 coding DNA: TGCGCCAGCAGCTTGGCCACGGGGGCCGGCACCTACGAGCAGTACTTC.

About this clonotype: A much larger clone is a single base away; this may be a read error. The rearrangement joins TRBV6-2 or TRBV6-3 to TRBJ2-7; 9 bases agree with TRBD1. The CDR3 runs to 16 residues. V dropped 2 bases and J dropped 6; count of bases not matched to a gene: 11. CDR1 is MNHEY and CDR2 is SVGEGT in the germline V gene. For the CDR3, the DNA is TGTGCCAGCAGTTACCGGGAACAGGGGGCAATGGGCGAGCAGTACTTC. Translation: CASSYREQGAMGEQYF.

This rearrangement joins TRBV29-1 to TRBJ2-1, with TRBD2 as a possible D gene (5 bases). Germline V gives CDR1 SQVTM, CDR2 ANQGSEA. This CDR3 comprises 17 residues. Written as DNA, the CDR3 is TGCAACATTGAGGGAGTTATAAGCGAGTCGGCCTACAATGAGCAGTTCTTC. It translates to CNIEGVISESAYNEQFF.

The chain is built from TRBV20-1 and TRBJ2-5; tentatively, D is TRBD1 (6 bases). Trimming pared 5 bases from V and 5 bases from J, leaving 18 bases between. Germline V gene data show CDR1 as DFQATT and CDR2 as SNEGSKA (reference sequence). The CDR3 covers 14 residues. The CDR3 is CSAGLTGRRETQYF. The CDR3 DNA reads as TGCAGTGCTGGCCTGACAGGCCGTAGGGAGACCCAGTACTTC.

This clonotype was observed many times. This CDR3 is missing its conserved last phenylalanine or tryptophan, likely due to a read error. The chain combines TRBV6-2 or TRBV6-3 with TRBJ2-1; possible D gene TRBD2, 5 bases. The germline CDR1 and CDR2 sequences are MNHEY and SVGEGT. The CDR3 consists of 13 residues. V was cut by 5 bases and J by 5 bases, with 10 bases left in between. Here the CDR3 DNA reads TGTGCCAGCAGTGACACTAGTCACAATGAGCAGTTCCTC. It translates to CASSDTSHNEQFL.

Of note for this clonotype: Possible read error: a much larger clone is one base away. This chain joins TRBV2 and TRBJ2-2, with 11 bases identical to TRBD2. Germline V gene data show CDR1 as SNHLY and CDR2 as FYNNEI. The CDR3 length is 17 residues. CDR3 DNA sequence: TGTGACAGCAGCCAGGGACTAGCGGCATTCAACACCGGGGAGCTGTTTTTT. Translating gives CDSSQGLAAFNTGELFF.

A remark on this clonotype: The germline gene is not matched at one end of the junction; a read error may be the cause. This sequence joins TRBV5-4 and TRBJ1-6; D perhaps matches TRBD1 (6 bases). Per the germline V gene, CDR1 is SGHNT and CDR2 is YYREEE (reference sequence). The CDR3 is made up of 16 amino acids. The CDR3 nucleotides are TGTGCCAACAGCCCTACTACCAGGGGAGGTAATTCACCCCTCCACTTT. Translated: CANSPTTRGGNSPLHF.

This clonotype has more than one count but fewer than ten. One end of the junction fails to match germline, which may point to a read error. The chain is built from TRBV12-3 or TRBV12-4 and TRBJ1-1, with D uncertain. The CDR3 length is 13 residues. The DNA of the CDR3 is TGTGCCAGCAGTTTTGATTACAACACTGAAGTTTTCTTT. It codes for CASSFDYNTEVFF.

The CDR3 region has the DNA TGTGCCAGCAGCTTAGGGATGGGGGGTCCAGCCTACGAGCAGTACTTC. Protein: CASSLGMGGPAYEQYF. The chain joins TRBV11-2 to TRBJ2-7; tentatively, D is TRBD2 (6 bases). Germline assignment: CDR1 SGHAT and CDR2 FQNNGV. V gave up 1 base and J gave up 2 bases, with 15 bases separating them. This CDR3 comprises 16 residues. Drawing the rest from reference TRBV11-2 and TRBJ2-7, the complete variable domain is EAGVAQSPRYKIIEKRQSVAFWCNPISGHATLYWYQQILGQGPKLLIQFQNNGVVDDSQLPKDRFSAERLKGVDSTLKIQPAKLEDSAVYLCASSLGMGGPAYEQYFGPGTRLTVT.

Comment on this clonotype: An end of the junction does not agree with germline; a read error may underlie this. The chain is built from TRBV12-3 or TRBV12-4 and TRBJ2-6; possible D gene TRBD2, 6 bases. This CDR3 is 15 amino acids long. The CDR3 sequence is CASSLGGTGAHVLTF. The CDR3 DNA reads TGTGCCAGCAGTTTAGGGGGGACTGGGGCCCACGTCCTGACTTTC.

The gene calls are TRBV11-2 and TRBJ2-3; D not certain. V gave up 5 bases and J gave up 1 base, with 10 bases separating them. The CDR3 is 14 amino acids. In germline, CDR1 is SGHAT, CDR2 FQNNGV. The CDR3 reads CASSQQGGTDTQYF. CDR3 nucleotide sequence: TGTGCCAGCAGCCAACAAGGCGGCACAGATACGCAGTATTTT.

The table lists this clonotype with a few counts. This rearrangement joins TRBV11-1 to TRBJ2-7; TRBD1 aligns across 7 bases. J gave up 0 bases and V 5 bases, and 4 bases lay outside the gene matches. This CDR3 region has 14 residues. The germline V gene has CDR1 SGHAT and CDR2 FQDESV (reference sequence). The CDR3 sequence is CASSLYRGSYEQYF. As DNA, the CDR3 is TGTGCCAGCAGCCTGTACAGGGGCTCCTACGAGCAGTACTTC.

Points on this clonotype: At one of its ends the junction is not consistent with the germline gene, which may arise from a read error. The CDR3: CSAIEVNSEAFF. For the CDR3, the DNA is TGCAGCGCGATAGAAGTGAACAGTGAAGCTTTCTTT. V and J are TRBV20-1 and TRBJ1-1; no firm D call. The V gene's germline CDR1 is DFQATT and CDR2 SNEGSKA (reference sequence). This CDR3 is built from 12 residues.

As to this clonotype: The junction does not match germline at one end; this may be a read error. The rearrangement uses TRBV11-2 and TRBJ1-3; unclear D gene. The germline gives CDR1 SGHAT, CDR2 FQNNGV. This CDR3 contains 17 residues. This CDR3 is CASSLDVRVVSRNTVYF. CDR3 sequence (DNA): TGTGCCAGCAGCTTAGATGTTAGGGTTGTCTCGAGAAACACCGTATATTTT.

About this clonotype itself: The junction does not match germline at one end; this may be a read error. The V and J genes are TRBV20-1 and TRBJ2-1; 10 nucleotides match TRBD2. Germline V gives CDR1 DFQATT, CDR2 SNEGSKA (reference sequence). CDR3 length equals 15 residues. The CDR3 sequence is CRARDQREGYSEQFF. CDR3 DNA: TGCAGAGCTAGAGATCAGCGGGAGGGATACAGTGAGCAGTTCTTC.

In the case of this clonotype: Germline and junction disagree at one end, which may indicate a read error. The chain carries TRBV11-2 and TRBJ2-1, with a weak D call TRBD1 (6 bases). Germline V CDR1 and CDR2: SGHAT, FQNNGV. The CDR3 spans 16 residues. Here the CDR3 DNA reads TGTGCCAGCACCCATGGGACAATATCCTCCTACAATGAACAGCTCTTC. It yields the protein CASTHGTISSYNEQLF.

This clonotype was seen ten or more times. The chain carries TRBV5-4 and TRBJ1-4; D is unresolved. Germline CDR1 reads SGHNT; CDR2 reads YYREEE (reference sequence). Trimming removed 3 bases at V and 7 bases at J, with 13 bases between. This CDR3 comprises 14 residues. The CDR3 nucleotides are TGTGCCAGCAGCTCCCGGTCGGAGGGTGAAAAACTGTTTTTT. Amino acid sequence: CASSSRSEGEKLFF.

Note on this clonotype: A much larger clone is a single base away; this may be a read error. The V and J genes are TRBV20-1 and TRBJ1-1, with D possibly TRBD1 on 6 matching bases. Per germline, CDR1 DFQATT and CDR2 SNEGSKA (reference sequence). CDR3 length: 13 residues. V was shortened by 3 bases and J by 7 bases, with 15 bases between the two germline ends. The CDR3 DNA is TGCAGTGCTAGGCCACAGGGCCCCAATGAAGCTTTCTTT. Translating it yields CSARPQGPNEAFF.